A selection of T cell receptor beta chains follows, all from one sample in a study of blood T cell repertoires in COVID-19. The protocol was immunoSEQ multiplex PCR, while the TCRdb copy is restricted to in-frame clones and leaves out a portion. The sample lists about 71,000 clones, 82% seen once, with roughly an eighth in the top ten. The sequenced material came from peripheral blood. The source of these receptors is a woman aged 80 or over with acute or convalescent COVID-19. Both conserved end residues are part of each CDR3. The D gene is left open where the match is weak.

-,TRBJ2-2,TRBV27,TGTGCCAGCAGGTTGAGACAGGATGGCACCGGGGAGCTGTTTTTT,CASRLRQDGTGELFF
TRBD1,TRBJ1-5,TRBV23-1,TGCGCCAGCAGTCAATCTACGACAGGGGCGAACAATCAGCCCCAGCATTTT,CASSQSTTGANNQPQHF
-,TRBJ1-1,TRBV4-3,TGCGCCAGCAGCCAATCATACGGGGACACTGAAGCTTTCTTT,CASSQSYGDTEAFF
-,TRBJ2-7,TRBV7-2,TGTGCCAGCAGCTTAGTCTCAGGAATAACCTACGAGCAGTACTTC,CASSLVSGITYEQYF
TRBD2,TRBJ2-7,TRBV18,TGTGCCAGCTCAGCTTTGGGGACTAGCGGACACTACGAGCAGTACTTC,CASSALGTSGHYEQYF
-,TRBJ1-2,TRBV11-3,TGTGCCAGCAGCTCTAGTGGCTATGGCTACACCTTC,CASSSSGYGYTF